This T cell receptor beta chain was identified in a study of T cell responses to AZD1222 COVID-19 vaccine. The table came from immunoSEQ multiplex PCR; TCRdb's copy has only in-frame clones and leaves some out. In the table there are more than 110,000 clones, roughly 90% of which are singletons. In germline, CDR1 is LNHDA, CDR2 SQIVND (reference sequence). With 5 bases removed from V and 0 bases from J, the gap between germline ends came to 17 bases. This CDR3 comprises 17 residues. The sequences come from peripheral blood, collected on day 0 of AZD1222 vaccination. The chain has TRBV19 and TRBJ1-3; D possibly corresponds to TRBD1 (6 bases). This TCR derives from an adult in good health. Here the CDR3 reads CASSPEGGRSSGNTIYF. The CDR3 region has the DNA TGTGCCAGTAGTCCAGAAGGGGGAAGGAGCTCTGGAAACACCATATATTTT. The full variable domain, rest sourced from reference TRBV19 and TRBJ1-3, is DGGITQSPKYLFRKEGQNVTLSCEQNLNHDAMYWYRQDPGQGLRLIYYSQIVNDFQKGDIAEGYSVSREKKESFPLTVTSAQKNPTAFYLCASSPEGGRSSGNTIYFGEGSWLTVV.